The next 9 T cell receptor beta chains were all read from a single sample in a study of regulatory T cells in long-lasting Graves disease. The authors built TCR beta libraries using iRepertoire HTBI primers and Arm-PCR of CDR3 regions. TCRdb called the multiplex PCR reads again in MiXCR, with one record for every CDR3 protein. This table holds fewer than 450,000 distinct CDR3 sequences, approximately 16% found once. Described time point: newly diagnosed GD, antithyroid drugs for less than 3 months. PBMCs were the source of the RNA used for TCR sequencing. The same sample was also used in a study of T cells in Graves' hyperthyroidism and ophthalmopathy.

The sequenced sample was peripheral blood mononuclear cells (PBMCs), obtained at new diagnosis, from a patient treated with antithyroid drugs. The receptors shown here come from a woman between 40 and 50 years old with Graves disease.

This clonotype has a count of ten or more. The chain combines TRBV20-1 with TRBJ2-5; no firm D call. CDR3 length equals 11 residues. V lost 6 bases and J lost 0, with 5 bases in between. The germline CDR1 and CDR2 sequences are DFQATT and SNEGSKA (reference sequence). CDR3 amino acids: CSAQNQETQYF. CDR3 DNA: TGCAGTGCGCAGAACCAAGAGACCCAGTACTTC.

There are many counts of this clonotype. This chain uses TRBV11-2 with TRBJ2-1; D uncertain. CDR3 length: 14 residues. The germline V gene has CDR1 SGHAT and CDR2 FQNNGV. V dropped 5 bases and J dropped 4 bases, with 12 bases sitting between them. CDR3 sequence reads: CASSVTRLYNEQFF. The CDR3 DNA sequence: TGTGCCAGCAGCGTCACCCGTCTATACAATGAGCAGTTCTTC.

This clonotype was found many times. The CDR3 here is CASTRVRSGYTF. The CDR3 bases are TGTGCCAGCACCCGAGTCAGGTCTGGCTACACCTTC. V and J are TRBV12-3 or TRBV12-4 and TRBJ1-2, with unresolved D. The V gene lost 7 bases and the J gene lost 7 bases, with 13 bases spanning the gap. CDR3 size: 12 residues.

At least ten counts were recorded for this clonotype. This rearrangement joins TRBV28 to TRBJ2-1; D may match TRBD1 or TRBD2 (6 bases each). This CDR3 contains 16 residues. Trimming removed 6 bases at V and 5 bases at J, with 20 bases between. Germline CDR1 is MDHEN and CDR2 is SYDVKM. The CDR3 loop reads CASSTDEGEADNEQFF. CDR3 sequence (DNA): TGTGCCAGCAGCACCGATGAGGGGGAGGCGGACAATGAGCAGTTCTTC.

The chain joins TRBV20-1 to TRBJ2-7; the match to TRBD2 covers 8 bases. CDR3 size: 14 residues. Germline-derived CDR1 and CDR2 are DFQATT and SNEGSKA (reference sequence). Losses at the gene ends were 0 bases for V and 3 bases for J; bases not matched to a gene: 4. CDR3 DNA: TGCAGTGCTAGAGATAACCGGGAGGGCTACGAGCAGTACTTC. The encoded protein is CSARDNREGYEQYF.

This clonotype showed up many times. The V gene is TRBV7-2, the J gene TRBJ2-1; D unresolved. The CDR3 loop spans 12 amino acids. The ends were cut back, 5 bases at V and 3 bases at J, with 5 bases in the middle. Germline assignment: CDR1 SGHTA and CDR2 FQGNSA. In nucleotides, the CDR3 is TGTGCCAGCAGCCAAAACTACAATGAGCAGTTCTTC. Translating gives CASSQNYNEQFF.

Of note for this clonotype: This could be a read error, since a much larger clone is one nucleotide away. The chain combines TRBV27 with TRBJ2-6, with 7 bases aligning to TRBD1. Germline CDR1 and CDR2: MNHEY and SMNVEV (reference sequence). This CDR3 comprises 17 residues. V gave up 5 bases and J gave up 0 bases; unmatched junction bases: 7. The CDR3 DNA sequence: TGTGCCAGCAGTCCTCGGACAGGAGCCTCTGGGGCCAACGTCCTGACTTTC. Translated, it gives CASSPRTGASGANVLTF.

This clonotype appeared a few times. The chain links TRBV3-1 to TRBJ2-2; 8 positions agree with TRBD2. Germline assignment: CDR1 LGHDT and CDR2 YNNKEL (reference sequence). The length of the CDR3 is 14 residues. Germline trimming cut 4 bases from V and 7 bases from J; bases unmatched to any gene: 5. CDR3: CASSPGGQGGELFF. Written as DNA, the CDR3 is TGTGCCAGCAGCCCGGGGGGGCAGGGCGGGGAGCTGTTTTTT.

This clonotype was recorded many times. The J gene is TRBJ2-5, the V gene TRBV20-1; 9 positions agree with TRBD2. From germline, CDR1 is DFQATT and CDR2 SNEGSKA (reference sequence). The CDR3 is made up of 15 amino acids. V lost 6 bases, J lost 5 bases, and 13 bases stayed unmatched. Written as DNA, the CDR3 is TGCAGTGCAACCCCGGGTAGCGGGAGATATGAGACCCAGTACTTC. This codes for CSATPGSGRYETQYF.